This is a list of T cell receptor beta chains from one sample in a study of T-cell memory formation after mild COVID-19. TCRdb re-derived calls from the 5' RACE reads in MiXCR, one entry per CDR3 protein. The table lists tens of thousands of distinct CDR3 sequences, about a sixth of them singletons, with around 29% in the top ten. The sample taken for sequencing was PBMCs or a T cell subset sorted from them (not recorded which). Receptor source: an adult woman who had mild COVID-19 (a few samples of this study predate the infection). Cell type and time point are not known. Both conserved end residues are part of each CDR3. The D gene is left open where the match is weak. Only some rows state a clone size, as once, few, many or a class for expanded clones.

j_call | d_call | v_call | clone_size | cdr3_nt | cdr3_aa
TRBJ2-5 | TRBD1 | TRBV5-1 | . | TGCGCCAGCAGCCAGGGACAGAAGGTAGAGACCCAGTACTTC | CASSQGQKVETQYF
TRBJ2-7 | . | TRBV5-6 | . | TGTGCCAGCAGCCTAGGCCCTGGACGGAGCTCCTACGAGCAGTACTTC | CASSLGPGRSSYEQYF
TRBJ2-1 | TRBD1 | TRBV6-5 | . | TGTGCCAGCAACGGCCGGGACAGGGCTTACAATGAGCAGTTCTTC | CASNGRDRAYNEQFF
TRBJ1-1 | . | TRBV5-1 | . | TGCGCCAGCAGCGGGTTTCCCGGGGACACTGAAGCTTTCTTT | CASSGFPGDTEAFF
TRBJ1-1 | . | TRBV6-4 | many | TGTGCCAGCAGTGTGCTAGGGGGGGCTACTGAAGCTTTCTTT | CASSVLGGATEAFF
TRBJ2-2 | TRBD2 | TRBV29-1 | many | TGCAGCGTTGCCCTAGCGGGAGCTTTTACCGGGGAGCTGTTTTTT | CSVALAGAFTGELFF
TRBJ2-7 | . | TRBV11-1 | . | TGTGCCAGCAGCTCGAGCTGGGTTTTCTACGAGCAGTACTTC | CASSSSWVFYEQYF
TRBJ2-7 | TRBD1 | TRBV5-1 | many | TGCGCCAGCAGCGGACGGACAGGGGATCCCTACGAGCAGTACTTC | CASSGRTGDPYEQYF
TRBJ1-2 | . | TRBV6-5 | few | TGTGCCACTGGGGGAGCCTATGGCTACACCTTC | CATGGAYGYTF
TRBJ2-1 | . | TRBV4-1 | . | TGCGCCAGCAGCCAACATACGACTATATCCTACAATGAGCAGTTCTTC | CASSQHTTISYNEQFF
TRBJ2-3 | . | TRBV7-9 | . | TGTGCCAGCAGCTTAGGGAGGACTCTTAGGGGCGCAGATACGCAGTATTTT | CASSLGRTLRGADTQYF
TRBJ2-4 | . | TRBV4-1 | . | TGCGCCAGCAGCCAAGACGTGGACAGCTCCAAAAACATTCAGTACTTC | CASSQDVDSSKNIQYF
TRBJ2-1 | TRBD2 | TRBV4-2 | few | TGTGCCAGCAGCCAAGGACTAGCGGGAACGAACAATGAGCAGTTCTTC | CASSQGLAGTNNEQFF
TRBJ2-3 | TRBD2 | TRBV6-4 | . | TGTGCCAGCAGTGAGCGGGGGGGCCCAGATACGCAGTATTTT | CASSERGGPDTQYF
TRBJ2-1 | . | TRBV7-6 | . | TGTGCCAGCAGCTTAGCGAGGGTAGCGGAGCAGTTCTTC | CASSLARVAEQFF
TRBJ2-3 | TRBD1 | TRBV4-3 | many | TGCGCCAGCAGCCAAGATGTGCTAACAGGGGGTATCTCAGATACGCAGTATTTT | CASSQDVLTGGISDTQYF
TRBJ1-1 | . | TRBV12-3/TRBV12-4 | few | TGTGCCAGCAGTTCTGTCGGGGGACCGATGAACACTGAAGCTTTCTTT | CASSSVGGPMNTEAFF